A selection of T cell receptor beta chains follows, all from one sample in a study of siplizumab effects on memory and regulatory T cells. Sequencing was performed with immunoSEQ multiplex PCR; in TCRdb, only in-frame clones are kept and a portion is missing. The repertoire includes some 40,000 clones, more than 70% of them detected once, and 0.25% sits in the top ten. The material sequenced was naive CD4+ T cells sorted from blood. The source of these receptors is a human donor in good health. The CDR3 runs from the conserved cysteine through the conserved F or W. D genes are given only for firm matches.

v_gene	d_gene	j_gene	CDR3nt	CDR3aa
TRBV5-8	-	TRBJ1-1	TGTGCCAGCAGCCCCTTGAACAGGGTTTCAACTGAAGCTTTCTTT	CASSPLNRVSTEAFF
TRBV5-1	-	TRBJ1-2	TGCGCCAGCAGCTTGGTGAAGGGTTATGGCTACACCTTC	CASSLVKGYGYTF
TRBV20-1	-	TRBJ2-7	TGCAGTGCCATTACAGGGTACGAGCAGTACTTC	CSAITGYEQYF
TRBV18	-	TRBJ2-2	TGTGCCAGCTCGTCGTCAGGACAGTACACCGGGGAGCTGTTTTTT	CASSSSGQYTGELFF
TRBV11-3	-	TRBJ1-1	TGTGCCAGCAGCTTAGCCAGGAACACTGAAGCTTTCTTT	CASSLARNTEAFF
TRBV20-1	-	TRBJ2-4	TGCAGTGCCAGTTATAAAAACATTCAGTACTTC	CSASYKNIQYF
TRBV27	-	TRBJ1-4	TGTGCCAGCAGCCCTTGGGGTACAACTAATGAAAAACTGTTTTTT	CASSPWGTTNEKLFF
TRBV2	-	TRBJ2-3	TGTGCCAGCAGTCGGGAGCCCACAGATACGCAGTATTTT	CASSREPTDTQYF
TRBV11-2	TRBD1	TRBJ1-6	TGTGCCAGCAGCTTAGTCGGTGAGGGGGCCCATAATTCACCCCTCCACTTT	CASSLVGEGAHNSPLHF
TRBV27	TRBD2	TRBJ2-1	TGTGCCAGCAGTTTCCCGCCTACTAGCGGGAGGGCCAATGAGCAGTTCTTC	CASSFPPTSGRANEQFF
TRBV27	TRBD2	TRBJ2-7	TGTGCCAGCAGTCCGCGGACTAGCGCCTACGAGCAGTACTTC	CASSPRTSAYEQYF